These 14 T cell receptor beta chains were all obtained from the same sample, sequenced in a study of early T cells in non-severe SARS-CoV-2 infection. In TCRdb, the 5' RACE reads were re-called with MiXCR into one record per CDR3 protein. This sample has some 30,000 distinct CDR3 sequences, with about 4.5% found just once. The sequencing sample was made of whole blood. Receptors originate from an adult who was a healthcare worker with PCR-confirmed SARS-CoV-2 infection or an uninfected control (not recorded which).

In the case of this clonotype: A much larger clone differs by one base, so this may be a read error. The V gene is TRBV7-2, the J gene TRBJ2-3; the match to TRBD2 covers 7 bases. The J segment lost 2 bases and the V segment lost 2 bases, leaving 1 base of the junction unmatched. The CDR3 covers 14 residues. Germline V gene sequence: CDR1 SGHTA, CDR2 FQGNSA. This chain's CDR3 is CASSLSGVTDTQYF. The CDR3 nucleotides are TGTGCCAGCAGCTTAAGCGGGGTCACAGATACGCAGTATTTT.

This clonotype was found many times. The chain recombines TRBV19 with TRBJ2-4, with no clear D. V was clipped by 0 bases and J by 2 bases, with 14 bases between them. The germline V gene encodes CDR1 LNHDA and CDR2 SQIVND (reference sequence). CDR3 length equals 17 residues. CDR3 loop: CASSIDHPLSTKNIQYF. The CDR3 DNA follows: TGTGCCAGTAGTATAGATCATCCTCTATCTACCAAAAACATTCAGTACTTC.

This clonotype was detected only a few times. This sequence joins TRBV12-3 or TRBV12-4 and TRBJ1-2, with D tentatively TRBD1 (5 bases). Between the trimmed V and J ends, which lost 6 bases and 2 bases, there was a span of 13 bases. The CDR3 runs 14 residues. The CDR3 loop reads CASRAVSGNYGYTF. The CDR3, as DNA: TGTGCCAGCAGAGCCGTATCAGGGAACTATGGCTACACCTTC.

V gene TRBV18 combines with J gene TRBJ1-1, with D maybe TRBD1 (5 bases). CDR3 length equals 15 residues. Trimming cost V 3 bases and J 1 base, with 12 bases left between them. Germline lookup yields CDR1 KGHSH and CDR2 LQKENI. CDR3 region: CASSPKGAGNTEAFF. The CDR3 nucleotides read TGTGCCAGCTCACCGAAAGGGGCCGGGAACACTGAAGCTTTCTTT.

There are a few counts of this clonotype. The rearrangement links TRBV5-1 to TRBJ1-2, with no clear D. Germline V gene data show CDR1 as SGHRS and CDR2 as YFSETQ. V was clipped by 0 bases and J by 1 base, with 4 bases between them. The CDR3 sequence is 13 residues long. The chain's CDR3 is CASSLAVNYGYTF. In DNA form, the CDR3 reads TGCGCCAGCAGCTTGGCTGTTAACTATGGCTACACCTTC.

This clonotype was detected ten times or more. The chain joins TRBV11-2 to TRBJ1-6, with D perhaps TRBD1 (5 bases). Germline V gene lookup returns CDR1 SGHAT and CDR2 FQNNGV. The CDR3 spans 15 residues. V was pared by 0 bases and J by 10 bases, with 13 bases between. The CDR3 DNA is TGTGCCAGCAGCTTAGATTACTGGACAACCTCACCCCTCCACTTT. Encoded protein: CASSLDYWTTSPLHF.

This clonotype has a count of ten or more. The germline gene is not matched at one end of the junction; a read error may be the cause. The chain links TRBV28 to TRBJ2-6; the D is unclear. CDR1 and CDR2 (germline): MDHEN, SYDVKM. The CDR3 length is 16 residues. CDR3: CASSLSWITGANVLTF. Written as DNA, the CDR3 is TGTGCCAGCAGCTTATCCTGGATCACTGGGGCCAACGTCCTGACTTTC.

This clonotype was recorded many times. The V gene is TRBV7-2, the J gene TRBJ1-3; D might be TRBD1 (5 bases). Looked up from germline, CDR1 is SGHTA and CDR2 is FQGNSA. Trimming stripped 1 base from V and 4 bases from J, with 8 bases between. This CDR3 is 14 amino acids long. The CDR3 DNA reads as TGTGCCAGCAGCTTAGAGGGGTTCGGAAACACCATATATTTT. Translated: CASSLEGFGNTIYF.

This clonotype was counted between two and nine times. V gene TRBV2 combines with J gene TRBJ1-2, with D perhaps TRBD1 (6 bases). The CDR3 length is 13 residues. Trimming shortened V by 6 bases and J by 1 base, and 9 bases separated the two germline ends. The V gene's germline CDR1 is SNHLY and CDR2 FYNNEI. CDR3 loop: CASRGGFNYGYTF. The DNA of the CDR3 is TGTGCCAGCAGAGGGGGATTTAACTATGGCTACACCTTC.

A word on this clonotype: Being one base from a much bigger clone, this may be a read error. The rearrangement uses TRBV12-3 or TRBV12-4 and TRBJ1-5; D call uncertain. The CDR3 runs to 14 residues. V was pared by 6 bases and J by 2 bases, with 11 bases between. The CDR3 loop is CASSRDWGNQPQHF. CDR3 sequence (DNA): TGTGCCAGCAGCCGAGACTGGGGCAATCAGCCCCAGCATTTT.

The sample holds a few counts of this clonotype. The genes are TRBV14 and TRBJ2-3; no firm D call. Between the trimmed V and J ends, which lost 4 bases and 8 bases, there was a span of 10 bases. Germline values: CDR1 SGHDN, CDR2 FVKESK. This CDR3 is 12 amino acids long. Here the CDR3 DNA reads TGTGCCAGCAGCCCGAATGTTGTTACGCAGTATTTT. It yields the protein CASSPNVVTQYF.

This clonotype was seen many times. The rearrangement uses TRBV15 and TRBJ1-4; 9 positions agree with TRBD1. Germline CDR1 reads LNHNV; CDR2 reads YYDKDF (reference sequence). The CDR3 consists of 15 residues. V trimming: 3 bases; J trimming: 7 bases; junction bases outside the gene matches: 6. The CDR3 reads CATSRDGTGLEKLFF. In DNA, the CDR3 is TGTGCCACCAGCAGGGACGGGACAGGGCTTGAAAAACTGTTTTTT.

A remark on this clonotype: Given a much more abundant clone one base away, this may be a read error. The chain has TRBV9 and TRBJ2-2; D may match TRBD1 or TRBD2 (5 bases each). The germline CDR1 and CDR2 sequences are SGDLS and YYNGEE. CDR3 length: 13 amino acids. The CDR3 region is CASSPGHIGKLFF. CDR3 coding DNA: TGTGCCAGCAGCCCTGGACACATCGGGAAGCTGTTTTTT.

This clonotype was seen repeatedly, ten times or more. The chain links TRBV10-3 to TRBJ1-1; tentatively, D is TRBD1 (6 bases). The V and J ends lost 4 bases and 2 bases respectively, with 8 bases between them. The germline V gene has CDR1 ENHRY and CDR2 SYGVKD. There are 13 residues in the CDR3. The DNA of the CDR3 is TGTGCCATCAGTGCGGGGGGCAACACTGAAGCTTTCTTT. Protein product: CAISAGGNTEAFF.